This TCR beta chain was profiled in a study of identical twins. There are 14 residues in the CDR3. The junction had 4 bases not matched to a gene; V was cut back by 6 bases and J by 1 base. Study-level findings and limits: A partial confounding effect on zero-insertion analyses could come from invariant MAIT and iNKT cells.

TCRdb used MiXCR to reprocess the 5' RACE reads, holding one entry per CDR3 protein. This table holds 450,000 or so distinct CDR3 sequences, 13% to 15% found once. Many counts were recorded for this clonotype. No antigen is known for it. The sample was also reused in another study, on yellow fever vaccine responses in identical twins.

The sequenced material came from CD4+ T cells sorted from blood. The TCR was taken from a young woman in good health. The chain carries TRBV12-3 or TRBV12-4 and TRBJ2-3, with 7 bases aligning to TRBD2. The CDR3, as DNA: TGTGCCAGCAGGCGGGAGTATGGCACAGATACGCAGTATTTT. It codes for CASRREYGTDTQYF.